This T cell receptor (beta chain) was observed in a study of T cells in Graves' hyperthyroidism and ophthalmopathy. In this sample, this clonotype turned up many times. Germline CDR1 and CDR2: DFQATT and SNEGSKA (reference sequence). This CDR3 comprises 13 residues. V gave up 0 bases and J gave up 10 bases; unmatched junction bases: 6. Diagnoses were established using clinical symptoms, serum thyroxine and TRAb, thyroid ultrasound and orbital computed tomography. Authors of the study amplified TCR beta CDR3 regions from RNA transcripts. The TCR CDR3 was amplified in a first-round RT-PCR using the HTBI primer set. TCRdb called the multiplex PCR reads again in MiXCR, with one record for every CDR3 protein. The profile shows approximately 590,000 distinct CDR3 sequences, roughly 14% of them singletons.

V gene TRBV20-1 combines with J gene TRBJ2-4; TRBD2 agrees at 7 bases. Material for sequencing was blood. This TCR was sampled from a woman younger than 45 with Graves' hyperthyroidism. CDR3 amino acids: CSARDSPSGIQYF. The DNA of the CDR3 is TGCAGTGCTAGAGACTCCCCTAGCGGTATTCAGTACTTC.